The 30 T cell receptor beta chains below were found in one sample sequenced in a study of blood T cell repertoires in COVID-19. The assay was immunoSEQ multiplex PCR, and TCRdb's table has in-frame clones only and misses some. The sample lists 250,000 to 300,000 clones, roughly four fifths occurring once. Sequences were obtained from PBMCs or T cells enriched from blood (not recorded which). The receptors here all came from a man aged 30 to 45 with acute COVID-19.

The gene calls are TRBV11-3 and TRBJ1-4, with 7 bases matching TRBD1. Germline V gives CDR1 SGHNT, CDR2 YENEEA. With 5 bases clipped from V and 8 bases from J, the junction kept 17 bases outside the gene matches. The CDR3 is 17 residues long. The CDR3 DNA reads TGTGCCAGCAGCCTCGGGTTAGGGGGCAAGAATGAGGAAAAACTGTTTTTT. It yields the protein CASSLGLGGKNEEKLFF.

The chain links TRBV6-5 to TRBJ1-2, with 7 bases aligning to TRBD1. CDR3 length: 14 amino acids. Trimming removed 8 bases from V and 2 bases from J; junction bases left unmatched: 8. CDR1 MNHEY and CDR2 SVGAGI come from the germline V gene. CDR3 DNA: TGTGCCAGCGTGGAGACAGGGAAAAACTATGGCTACACCTTC. It codes for CASVETGKNYGYTF.

The sample holds a few counts of this clone. The chain joins TRBV20-1 to TRBJ1-3; no firm D call. CDR1 is DFQATT and CDR2 is SNEGSKA in the germline V gene (reference sequence). Trimming removed 6 bases from V and 7 bases from J, with 10 bases in between. The CDR3 is made up of 11 amino acids. The CDR3 nucleotides are TGCAGTGCGCCTGCCGGGAACACCATATATTTT. It codes for CSAPAGNTIYF.

This clone was detected once. The chain carries TRBV2 and TRBJ1-3, with TRBD1 matching 8 bases. The V gene end was trimmed by 3 bases and the J gene end by 4 bases; junction bases not matched to a gene: 2. The CDR3 sequence is 14 residues long. The germline gives CDR1 SNHLY, CDR2 FYNNEI. The CDR3 is CASSDWDRGNTIYF. Written as DNA, the CDR3 is TGTGCCAGCAGTGACTGGGACAGGGGAAACACCATATATTTT.

The chain carries TRBV29-1 and TRBJ2-5; tentative D call: TRBD1 (6 bases). V gave up 6 bases and J gave up 0 bases, with 8 bases separating them. The germline CDR1 and CDR2 sequences are SQVTM and ANQGSEA. This CDR3 is 12 amino acids long. CDR3 amino acids: CSVGTNQETQYF. As DNA, the CDR3 is TGCAGCGTCGGGACAAACCAAGAGACCCAGTACTTC. Full variable domain (outside the CDR3, taken from reference TRBV29-1 and TRBJ2-5): SAVISQKPSRDICQRGTSLTIQCQVDSQVTMMFWYRQQPGQSLTLIATANQGSEATYESGFVIDKFPISRPNLTFSTLTVSNMSPEDSSIYLCSVGTNQETQYFGPGTRLLVL.

The rearrangement joins TRBV29-1 to TRBJ1-2, with TRBD1 matching 9 bases. Germline values: CDR1 SQVTM, CDR2 ANQGSEA. Trimming cost V 3 bases and J 3 bases; bases outside gene matches: 14. This CDR3 spans 17 amino acids. The CDR3 loop reads CSVDRLALGQGHYGYTF. CDR3 sequence (DNA): TGCAGCGTTGACCGCCTGGCCCTGGGACAGGGACACTATGGCTACACCTTC.

This chain links TRBV10-1 with TRBJ1-4; perhaps TRBD1 as D (5 bases). The V and J ends lost 3 bases and 0 bases respectively, with 11 bases between them. This CDR3 region has 16 residues. Looked up from germline, CDR1 is WNHNN and CDR2 is SYGVQD (reference sequence). The CDR3 region is CASSDGGLATNEKLFF. The CDR3 DNA sequence: TGCGCCAGCAGTGACGGGGGACTTGCAACTAATGAAAAACTGTTTTTT.

This clone was seen a single time. The CDR3: CASCRSGTDTQYF. The CDR3 coding sequence is TGTGCCAGCTGTCGCAGCGGGACAGATACGCAGTATTTT. This chain joins TRBV3-1 (or the pseudogene TRBV3-2) and TRBJ2-3, with TRBD2 as a possible D gene (6 bases). The CDR3 loop spans 13 amino acids. Germline V lookup: CDR1 LGHDT, CDR2 YNNKEL (reference sequence). V was clipped by 8 bases and J by 3 bases, with 12 bases between them.

The V gene is TRBV2, the J gene TRBJ2-6; D unresolved. This CDR3 comprises 14 residues. Germline CDR1 SNHLY, CDR2 FYNNEI. V lost 7 bases to trimming and J lost 5 bases, with 12 bases between them. CDR3 sequence reads: CASMVGLRANVLTF. The DNA of the CDR3 is TGTGCCAGCATGGTGGGCCTTCGGGCCAACGTCCTGACTTTC.

The sample holds one count of this clone. The rearrangement links TRBV27 to TRBJ2-1, with a tentative D call TRBD1 (5 bases). The V and J ends lost 6 bases and 10 bases respectively, with 10 bases between them. Per germline, CDR1 MNHEY and CDR2 SMNVEV (reference sequence). The CDR3 runs 11 residues. CDR3 DNA: TGTGCCAGCAGCTGGCCAGGGGAGCAGTTCTTC. It is translated as CASSWPGEQFF.

Many counts were recorded for this clone. The chain couples TRBV19 to TRBJ1-3; D is possibly TRBD1 (5 bases). Germline V gene lookup returns CDR1 LNHDA and CDR2 SQIVND (reference sequence). V was cut by 9 bases and J by 4 bases, with 13 bases left in between. The CDR3 is 13 residues long. In DNA form, the CDR3 reads TGTGCCAGCTATGGAGGGGAGGGAAACACCATATATTTT. This codes for CASYGGEGNTIYF.

The chain is built from TRBV29-1 and TRBJ1-2; 7 bases fit TRBD1. J was trimmed by 8 bases and V by 6 bases; bases with no gene match: 9. Per germline, CDR1 SQVTM and CDR2 ANQGSEA. The CDR3 has 12 amino acids. The DNA of the CDR3 is TGCAGCGTCGAGACAGGGTTCGGCGGCTACACCTTC. The encoded protein is CSVETGFGGYTF.

J is TRBJ1-1 and V is TRBV18; 10 bases agree with TRBD1. Germline loops: CDR1 KGHSH, CDR2 LQKENI. The V and J ends lost 3 bases and 5 bases, in that order; junction bases with no gene match: 9. This CDR3 region has 16 residues. The CDR3 sequence is CASSPDATGGWTEAFF. CDR3 nucleotide sequence: TGTGCCAGCTCACCGGATGCGACAGGGGGCTGGACTGAAGCTTTCTTT.

The chain has TRBV6-5 and TRBJ2-1, with D perhaps matching TRBD1 (5 bases). V was clipped by 6 bases and J by 2 bases, with 14 bases between them. Per the germline V gene, CDR1 is MNHEY and CDR2 is SVGAGI. The CDR3 is 15 residues long. In DNA, the CDR3 is TGTGCCAGCAGGCAGGGAATAGTAGCCTACAATGAGCAGTTCTTC. It codes for CASRQGIVAYNEQFF.

This clone occurred a few times. V usage is TRBV4-2 and J usage is TRBJ1-1; maybe TRBD1 (6 bases). Germline values: CDR1 LGHNA, CDR2 YNFKEQ. V shed 1 base and J shed 6 bases, with 12 bases lying between them. The length of the CDR3 is 14 residues. CDR3 sequence reads: CASSQGGQGPEAFF. In nucleotides, the CDR3 is TGTGCCAGCAGCCAAGGGGGGCAGGGGCCTGAAGCTTTCTTT.

The chain combines TRBV12-3 or TRBV12-4 with TRBJ2-2, with TRBD2 matching over 7 bases. V gave up 4 bases and J gave up 8 bases; unmatched junction bases: 4. CDR3 length equals 13 residues. Here the CDR3 reads CASSSGLRGELFF. The CDR3 nucleotides are TGTGCCAGCAGTTCGGGACTACGGGGGGAGCTGTTTTTT.

To note about this clone: The junction shows a germline mismatch at one end, possibly a read error. V is TRBV5-1 and J is TRBJ1-1, with 7 positions matching TRBD1. Germline V gene sequence: CDR1 SGHRS, CDR2 YFSETQ. This CDR3 contains 13 residues. CDR3 amino acids: CASSLARQGEAFF. Written as DNA, the CDR3 is TGTGCCAGCAGCTTGGCCAGACAGGGTGAAGCTTTCTTT.

The V and J genes are TRBV7-9 and TRBJ1-3, with TRBD1 matching over 7 bases. The germline V gene encodes CDR1 SEHNR and CDR2 FQNEAQ (reference sequence). The CDR3 is 16 amino acids. V was clipped by 3 bases and J by 1 base; unmatched bases: 6. The CDR3 DNA reads TGTGCCAGCAGCTTGGGACAGCAGATTTCTGGAAACACCATATATTTT. This gives the protein CASSLGQQISGNTIYF.

The chain couples TRBV7-9 to TRBJ2-3, with 11 bases identical to TRBD2. Germline V gives CDR1 SEHNR, CDR2 FQNEAQ (reference sequence). J was trimmed by 0 bases and V by 4 bases; bases with no gene match: 3. This CDR3 has 16 residues. The chain's CDR3 is CASSWGLAESTDTQYF. The CDR3 bases are TGTGCCAGCAGCTGGGGACTAGCGGAAAGCACAGATACGCAGTATTTT.

This clone has a single count. DNA for the CDR3: TGTGCCAGTAGCATTGACAGAATTTTTCCTACAAAGCAGTTCTTC. Translated, it gives CASSIDRIFPTKQFF. The chain carries TRBV19 and TRBJ2-1, with D tentatively TRBD1 (5 bases). The V gene lost 6 bases and the J gene lost 11 bases, with 23 bases spanning the gap. The CDR3 has 15 amino acids. Germline CDR1 and CDR2: LNHDA and SQIVND (reference sequence).

The chain employs TRBV30 and TRBJ2-1; TRBD2 agrees at 10 bases. V gave up 7 bases and J gave up 7 bases; unmatched junction bases: 10. Per the germline V gene, CDR1 is GTSNPN and CDR2 is SVGIG (reference sequence). The CDR3 is 14 amino acids. In DNA form, the CDR3 reads TGTGCCTTAGGTTCCAGCGGGAGGGGAAATGAGCAGTTCTTC. Amino acid sequence: CALGSSGRGNEQFF.

This chain joins TRBV18 and TRBJ2-5; perhaps TRBD2 as D (5 bases). The CDR3 has 13 amino acids. The germline gives CDR1 KGHSH, CDR2 LQKENI. Trimming shortened V by 6 bases and J by 5 bases, and 13 bases separated the two germline ends. CDR3 bases: TGTGCCAGCTCCCCCGGACTGGCTGAGACCCAGTACTTC. Translating it yields CASSPGLAETQYF.

The CDR3, as DNA: TGTGCCAGCAGCCAACGGACAGGACTAACAGATACGCAGTATTTT. This encodes CASSQRTGLTDTQYF. This chain connects TRBV16 to TRBJ2-3; the D gene is possibly TRBD1 (7 bases). V was pared by 2 bases and J by 3 bases, with 12 bases between. CDR3 length: 15 residues. From germline, CDR1 is KGHSY and CDR2 FQNENV.

This chain links TRBV6-5 with TRBJ1-2; D not resolved. With 8 bases removed from V and 3 bases from J, the gap between germline ends came to 4 bases. CDR1 and CDR2 (germline): MNHEY, SVGAGI. The CDR3 contains 10 residues. The CDR3 DNA is TGTGCCAGCGCAGACTATGGCTACACCTTC. This codes for CASADYGYTF.

In DNA form, the CDR3 reads TGCGCCAGCAGCCAAGGCCGACAGGGGGATTATAGCAATCAGCCCCAGCATTTT. Its translation is CASSQGRQGDYSNQPQHF. The chain carries TRBV4-1 and TRBJ1-5, with 9 bases that match TRBD1. The germline V gene encodes CDR1 MGHRA and CDR2 YSYEKL. The CDR3 is 18 residues long. Unmatched junction bases numbered 7, after V lost 1 base and J lost 0 bases.

The chain uses TRBV3-1 (or the pseudogene TRBV3-2) and TRBJ1-1, with a tentative D call TRBD1 (5 bases). The V end was cut by 4 bases, the J end by 5 bases, with 14 bases between. The germline V gene has CDR1 LGHDT and CDR2 YNNKEL (reference sequence). There are 14 residues in the CDR3. The CDR3 here is CASSRGGVYTEAFF. The CDR3 DNA sequence: TGTGCCAGCAGCCGTGGGGGGGTGTATACTGAAGCTTTCTTT.

V is TRBV4-1 and J is TRBJ2-2; D gene ambiguous. V lost 1 base and J 8 bases, leaving 5 bases between the germline ends. The CDR3 spans 12 residues. Germline V gives CDR1 MGHRA, CDR2 YSYEKL. CDR3 in amino acids: CASSQGTGELFF. CDR3 sequence (DNA): TGCGCCAGCAGCCAAGGAACAGGGGAGCTGTTTTTT.

The CDR3 sequence: CASRGGGKNYGYTF. The CDR3 DNA reads as TGTGCCAGCAGGGGGGGTGGGAAGAACTATGGCTACACCTTC. The chain is built from TRBV28 and TRBJ1-2, with a possible D match to TRBD1 (5 bases). CDR1 and CDR2 (germline): MDHEN, SYDVKM. This CDR3 has 14 residues. Trimming removed 6 bases from V and 2 bases from J, with 13 bases in between.

V and J are TRBV28 and TRBJ1-2, with D uncertain. This CDR3 has 12 residues. Trimming removed 2 bases at V and 4 bases at J, with 5 bases between. Germline lookup yields CDR1 MDHEN and CDR2 SYDVKM. DNA of the CDR3: TGTGCCAGCAGTTTAGGGAGCTATGGCTACACCTTC. Its protein is CASSLGSYGYTF.

The genes are TRBV3-1 (or the pseudogene TRBV3-2) and TRBJ2-5; D possibly corresponds to TRBD2 (6 bases). CDR3 length equals 14 residues. Trimming stripped 4 bases from V and 9 bases from J, with 18 bases between. The germline gives CDR1 LGHDT, CDR2 YNNKEL (reference sequence). The CDR3 spells CASSPAQAPGAQYF. CDR3 nucleotide sequence: TGTGCCAGCAGCCCAGCACAGGCCCCGGGGGCCCAGTACTTC.